The clone carrying this TCR beta chain was seen many times. Germline trimming cut 6 bases from V and 4 bases from J; bases unmatched to any gene: 22. The length of the CDR3 is 21 residues. Germline CDR1 is MNHEY and CDR2 is SMNVEV (reference sequence). Exclusions: uncontrolled infection, other autoimmune disease, pregnancy, lactation. The data stem from a study of T cells in Graves' hyperthyroidism and ophthalmopathy. Amplification of TCR beta CDR3 regions used RNA as the template. HTBI primers were the set used in a first-round RT-PCR of the TCR CDR3. One entry per CDR3 protein results from TCRdb running MiXCR on the multiplex PCR reads. The sample consists of some 690,000 distinct CDR3 sequences, around 15% of them appearing once.

The specimen sequenced was blood. The source is a man in his forties or fifties with Graves' hyperthyroidism. This chain joins TRBV27 and TRBJ1-6, with TRBD1 matching over 9 bases. CDR3 DNA sequence: TGTGCCAGCAGCCCAACCGAAGGCCGGACAGGGGCTGGTGGATATAATTCACCCCTCCACTTT. Translating gives CASSPTEGRTGAGGYNSPLHF.